This entry is about one T cell receptor (beta chain). The antigen is undetermined. The sample belongs to a study of CD8+CD57+ T cells in acquired aplastic anemia. Study-level information: Yields of DNA that came from sorted CD4+ and CD8+ cells averaged around 3 ug. For CD4+ cells, healthy donors had an average of approximately 9.8 million reads.

General study points: Significant differences in CD8+ Simpson's diversity were not observed between patients and controls.

The study profiled TCR beta VDJ and CDR3 using genomic DNA as template. TCRdb reprocessed the reads via MiXCR and lists one record per CDR3 protein. The data hold around 50,000 distinct CDR3 sequences, with around 72% observed a single time. This CDR3 contains 18 residues. The J segment lost 3 bases and the V segment lost 0 bases, leaving 10 bases of the junction unmatched. CDR1 and CDR2 from the germline V gene are LNHNV and YYDKDF (reference sequence). The chain recombines TRBV15 with TRBJ1-2, with TRBD1 identical over 10 bases. The sequencing sample was made of sorted CD4+, CD8+, or CD8+CD57+ T cells (not recorded which) from PBMCs. This receptor was taken from a human donor in good health, serving as a control. CDR3 in DNA: TGTGCCACCAGCAGAGATCTCACCGGGGACAGGGGATACTATGGCTACACCTTC. It is translated as CATSRDLTGDRGYYGYTF.